A single sample is the source of the 7 T cell receptor beta chains below, sequenced in a study of CD8 T cells in ankylosing spondylitis. TCRdb re-called the 5' RACE reads through MiXCR, storing one row per CDR3 protein. The sample lists some 40,000 distinct CDR3 sequences, 2.5% to 3.5% occurring once. Material: blood, either unsorted or a sorted T cell fraction (not recorded which). Receptor source: a male donor with ankylosing spondylitis or in good health (not recorded which).

This clonotype was seen ten or more times. CDR3 in amino acids: CASSVLGLAGGPNTGELFF. The CDR3 DNA follows: TGTGCCAGCAGCGTACTTGGACTAGCGGGGGGCCCGAACACCGGGGAGCTGTTTTTT. This rearrangement joins TRBV9 to TRBJ2-2, with 14 bases aligning to TRBD2. CDR1 is SGDLS, CDR2 YYNGEE, per germline. CDR3 length equals 19 residues. Losses at the gene ends were 1 base for V and 0 bases for J; bases not matched to a gene: 5.

This clonotype appeared many times. The chain carries TRBV9 and TRBJ2-1; tentatively, D is TRBD2 (6 bases). This CDR3 region has 13 residues. The germline V gene encodes CDR1 SGDLS and CDR2 YYNGEE. V was shortened by 4 bases and J by 7 bases, with 12 bases between the two germline ends. Here the CDR3 reads CASSLQTSNEQFF. The CDR3, as DNA: TGTGCCAGCAGCCTCCAGACTAGTAATGAGCAGTTCTTC.

This clonotype was seen at least ten times. V gene TRBV9 combines with J gene TRBJ2-3; D is uncertain. CDR3 size: 14 residues. The V end lost 1 base, the J end lost 5 bases, and 11 bases lay between the germline ends. Germline CDR1 SGDLS, CDR2 YYNGEE. The CDR3 DNA sequence: TGTGCCAGCAGCGTATCTCTGATCGGAGATACGCAGTATTTT. Its translation: CASSVSLIGDTQYF.

At least ten counts were recorded for this clonotype. The chain recombines TRBV9 with TRBJ2-2, with a weak D call TRBD2 (6 bases). CDR3 length equals 14 residues. Germline V gives CDR1 SGDLS, CDR2 YYNGEE. The ends were cut back, 0 bases at V and 4 bases at J, with 7 bases in the middle. The CDR3 here is CASSVGGVTGELFF. In DNA form, the CDR3 reads TGTGCCAGCAGCGTAGGGGGGGTCACCGGGGAGCTGTTTTTT.

There are many counts of this clonotype. The rearrangement links TRBV9 to TRBJ2-2, with 12 bases matching TRBD2. Germline V lookup: CDR1 SGDLS, CDR2 YYNGEE. The CDR3 runs to 19 residues. The V gene end was trimmed by 1 base and the J gene end by 0 bases; junction bases not matched to a gene: 7. In nucleotides, the CDR3 is TGTGCCAGCAGCGTACTAGCGGGGGGGCCAGTGTCGAACACCGGGGAGCTGTTTTTT. It is translated as CASSVLAGGPVSNTGELFF.

The rearrangement joins TRBV6-4 to TRBJ2-1; 8 bases match TRBD2. This CDR3 comprises 15 residues. In germline, CDR1 is MRHNA, CDR2 SNTAGT. Losses at the gene ends were 10 bases for V and 6 bases for J; bases not matched to a gene: 14. The CDR3, as DNA: TGTGCCACTGGGGCTAGCGGGTTTGCAGGCAATGAGCAGTTCTTC. Protein product: CATGASGFAGNEQFF.

This clonotype has ten or more counts. This rearrangement joins TRBV7-8 to TRBJ2-7; D possibly uses TRBD1 or TRBD2 (5 bases each). Between the trimmed V and J ends, which lost 3 bases and 3 bases, there was a span of 9 bases. CDR3 length: 13 residues. Germline V gene lookup returns CDR1 SGHVS and CDR2 FQNEAQ. In nucleotides, the CDR3 is TGTGCCAGCAGCTTCGGGGACCTCTACGAGCAGTACGTC. Translation gives CASSFGDLYEQYV.